The next 19 T cell receptor beta chains were all read from a single sample in a study of T cells in Graves' hyperthyroidism and ophthalmopathy. Amplified regions were TCR beta CDR3 sequences from RNA transcripts. A first-round RT-PCR of the TCR CDR3 used the HTBI primer set. TCRdb processed the multiplex PCR reads anew with MiXCR; each CDR3 protein has one entry. Of roughly 500,000 distinct CDR3 sequences listed, roughly 45% were seen once; the top ten hold 44%. Source material: peripheral blood or thyroid tissue (not recorded which). The receptors here all came from an adult woman with Graves' disease, either hyperthyroidism or ophthalmopathy (not recorded which).

This clonotype was counted ten times or more. This chain connects TRBV20-1 to TRBJ1-5; D might be TRBD1 (5 bases). Germline V gives CDR1 DFQATT, CDR2 SNEGSKA (reference sequence). Between the trimmed V and J ends, which lost 3 bases and 4 bases, there was a span of 10 bases. This CDR3 is 13 amino acids long. The CDR3 DNA sequence: TGCAGTGCTAGTGGGACGGCTAATCAGCCCCAGCATTTT. Its protein product is CSASGTANQPQHF.

This clonotype occurred many times. The chain couples TRBV3-1 to TRBJ1-5; a possible D gene is TRBD1 (5 bases). Germline CDR1 is LGHDT and CDR2 is YNNKEL (reference sequence). The CDR3 length is 15 residues. The V and J ends lost 0 bases and 6 bases respectively, with 12 bases between them. CDR3 region: CASSQEVGGSQPQHF. The CDR3 nucleotides are TGTGCCAGCAGCCAAGAGGTGGGGGGGAGTCAGCCCCAGCATTTT. The whole variable domain, filled in from reference TRBV3-1 and TRBJ1-5, reads DTAVSQTPKYLVTQMGNDKSIKCEQNLGHDTMYWYKQDSKKFLKIMFSYNNKELIINETVPNRFSPKSPDKAHLNLHINSLELGDSAVYFCASSQEVGGSQPQHFGDGTRLSIL.

This chain connects TRBV25-1 to TRBJ2-5; the match to TRBD1 covers 9 bases. Germline values: CDR1 MGHDK, CDR2 SYGVNS. Unmatched junction bases numbered 4, after V lost 2 bases and J lost 0 bases. This CDR3 region has 16 residues. CDR3 loop: CASSEPTGGYQETQYF. The CDR3 DNA is TGTGCCAGCAGTGAACCGACAGGGGGATACCAAGAGACCCAGTACTTC.

This clonotype has more than one count but fewer than ten. The V and J genes are TRBV28 and TRBJ2-2; weak D call: TRBD1 (6 bases). The germline V gene has CDR1 MDHEN and CDR2 SYDVKM. The CDR3 contains 13 residues. V lost 8 bases, J lost 2 bases, and 9 bases lay in between. CDR3 in amino acids: CASLDRNTGELFF. CDR3 sequence (DNA): TGTGCCAGCCTGGACAGAAACACCGGGGAGCTGTTTTTT.

The chain links TRBV15 to TRBJ1-2; D is uncertain. Germline-derived CDR1 and CDR2 are LNHNV and YYDKDF (reference sequence). Trimming left V 3 bases short and J 6 bases short, with 17 bases between. The CDR3 consists of 15 residues. In nucleotides, the CDR3 is TGTGCCACCAGCAGCCCTATCCCCGGCAGTCATGGCTACACCTTC. Translation gives CATSSPIPGSHGYTF.

This clonotype was counted at least ten times. The rearrangement links TRBV6-5 to TRBJ1-3; 9 bases match TRBD1. V dropped 6 bases and J dropped 4; count of bases not matched to a gene: 7. The CDR3 loop spans 15 amino acids. CDR1 and CDR2 (germline): MNHEY, SVGAGI. The CDR3 spells CASSRGTGWGNTIYF. In nucleotides, the CDR3 is TGTGCCAGCAGCCGTGGGACAGGGTGGGGAAACACCATATATTTT.

This clonotype was recorded at least ten times. V is TRBV6-5 and J is TRBJ1-5, with D possibly matching TRBD1 (6 bases). CDR1 and CDR2 (germline): MNHEY, SVGAGI. The V gene lost 4 bases and the J gene lost 5 bases, with 9 bases spanning the gap. CDR3 length: 13 residues. Written as DNA, the CDR3 is TGTGCCAGCAGTTGGACAGCTTATCAGCCCCAGCATTTT. This translates into CASSWTAYQPQHF.

J is TRBJ2-5 and V is TRBV24-1; 7 bases line up with TRBD1. Trimming removed 1 base from V and 5 bases from J; junction bases left unmatched: 6. The length of the CDR3 is 15 residues. Germline values: CDR1 KGHDR, CDR2 SFDVKD. The CDR3 here is CATSDLQGPQETQYF. In DNA, the CDR3 is TGTGCCACCAGTGATTTACAGGGGCCACAGGAGACCCAGTACTTC.

This clonotype was recorded at least ten times. The CDR3 DNA is TGTGCCAGCAGCTTATATTCCGGGAGTGGGTGGGAGACCCAGTACTTC. Protein sequence: CASSLYSGSGWETQYF. J is TRBJ2-5 and V is TRBV7-2; TRBD2 might be the D (6 bases). Germline V gene sequence: CDR1 SGHTA, CDR2 FQGNSA. Trimming shortened V by 2 bases and J by 5 bases, and 18 bases separated the two germline ends. The CDR3 covers 16 residues.

This chain joins TRBV6-1 and TRBJ2-7; D may be TRBD2 (6 bases). TRBJ2-1 explains the end of the DNA better; the J call may be wrong. The CDR3 totals 16 residues. CDR1 MNHNS and CDR2 SASEGT come from the germline V gene. Written as DNA, the CDR3 is TGTGCCAGCAGTGTCGGATCGGGAGCCTCCTACAATGAGCAGTTCTTC. Protein product: CASSVGSGASYNEQFF.

This clonotype turned up a few times. The V gene is TRBV7-4, the J gene TRBJ1-3; D remains ambiguous. The germline V gene encodes CDR1 SGHVT and CDR2 SQSDAQ. This CDR3 is 13 amino acids long. The V gene lost 4 bases and the J gene lost 2 bases, with 6 bases spanning the gap. The CDR3 region is CASSSPAGNTIYF. The CDR3 DNA reads TGTGCCAGCAGCTCCCCGGCTGGAAACACCATATATTTT.

This clonotype was seen ten or more times. V gene TRBV9 combines with J gene TRBJ1-1; TRBD1 might be the D (6 bases). CDR3 size: 16 residues. Between the trimmed V and J ends, which lost 0 bases and 5 bases, there was a span of 17 bases. The germline V gene encodes CDR1 SGDLS and CDR2 YYNGEE. CDR3 DNA sequence: TGTGCCAGCAGCGTAGATGGGGGGGGGGGCGGAACTGAAGCTTTCTTT. Translation: CASSVDGGGGGTEAFF.

The chain couples TRBV20-1 to TRBJ1-1; D remains unclear. Germline CDR1 DFQATT, CDR2 SNEGSKA (reference sequence). The CDR3 is 14 residues long. V lost 1 base to trimming and J lost 8 bases, with 17 bases between them. The CDR3 spells CSARVRASEFEAFF. Here the CDR3 DNA reads TGCAGTGCTAGAGTTCGGGCCTCGGAGTTCGAAGCTTTCTTT.

The chain links TRBV7-8 to TRBJ1-1; weak D call: TRBD1 (5 bases). Trimming took 0 bases from V and 9 from J, leaving 20 bases between them. The CDR3 covers 16 residues. CDR1 is SGHVS and CDR2 is FQNEAQ in the germline V gene. This chain's CDR3 is CASSLARILRGSKAFF. The CDR3 DNA is TGTGCCAGCAGCTTAGCGCGAATACTAAGGGGCAGCAAAGCTTTCTTT.

The chain recombines TRBV7-9 with TRBJ1-4; 7 nucleotides line up with TRBD1. V shed 5 bases and J 1 base; nucleotides not matched to a gene: 4. The V gene's germline CDR1 is SEHNR and CDR2 FQNEAQ (reference sequence). CDR3 length: 15 residues. The CDR3 loop reads CASSADRETNEKLFF. CDR3 coding DNA: TGTGCCAGCAGCGCCGACAGGGAAACTAATGAAAAACTGTTTTTT.

The chain uses TRBV7-3 and TRBJ2-6; a possible D gene is TRBD1 (6 bases). Germline V CDR1 and CDR2: SGHTA, FQGTGA. The CDR3 spans 18 residues. Trimming removed 4 bases from V and 0 bases from J, with 16 bases in between. The CDR3 sequence: CASSSNPEQGSGANVLTF. The CDR3, as DNA: TGTGCCAGCAGCTCAAATCCGGAACAGGGCTCTGGGGCCAACGTCCTGACTTTC.

This clonotype was counted at least ten times. The CDR3, as DNA: TGTGCCAGCAGTCCGGCGGGCGGGGTCACCATATATTTT. Its translation: CASSPAGGVTIYF. The chain carries TRBV6-5 and TRBJ1-3; no definite D call. Germline-derived CDR1 and CDR2 are MNHEY and SVGAGI. Trimming removed 5 bases from V and 9 bases from J, with 14 bases in between. The CDR3 extends over 13 amino acids.

The V and J genes are TRBV10-3 and TRBJ2-5; 10 bases agree with TRBD1. The CDR3 has 15 amino acids. The V gene's germline CDR1 is ENHRY and CDR2 SYGVKD. Unmatched junction bases numbered 13, after V lost 6 bases and J lost 9 bases. The CDR3 spells CAIRDRGLGNQPQYF. CDR3 coding DNA: TGTGCCATCAGGGACAGGGGGTTGGGCAATCAGCCCCAGTACTTC.

This clonotype showed up many times. The V call is TRBV19, the J call TRBJ1-1; 7 nucleotides agree with TRBD1. V gave up 5 bases and J gave up 4 bases; unmatched junction bases: 4. The CDR3 totals 13 residues. Germline CDR1 LNHDA, CDR2 SQIVND (reference sequence). The CDR3 DNA is TGTGCCAGTAGTGGACAGGTAGGCACTGAAGCTTTCTTT. Translated: CASSGQVGTEAFF.